What follows are 18 T cell receptor beta chains derived from one specimen sequenced in a study of persistence of HIV-infected CD4 T cells. These receptors have no known antigen. The immunoSEQ assay was version 4, run in survey mode. TCRdb keeps only in-frame clones here, not all; method: immunoSEQ multiplex PCR. The sample carries tens of thousands of clones, 70% to 75% recorded once. An overlapping HIV-1 Gag peptide pool stimulated these cells at 0.95 to 1 ug/peptide/mL. Sorted nonresponding memory CD4+ T cells were CD40L-negative, CD69-negative, CD45RO-high. The input for sequencing was CD4+ T cells sorted from PBMCs after 18-hour stimulation, taken from a patient who received antiretroviral therapy. All receptors derive from an adult man with HIV who was CMV-seropositive.

The rearrangement uses TRBV4-1 and TRBJ2-2, with D possibly TRBD1 on 6 matching bases. The germline gives CDR1 MGHRA, CDR2 YSYEKL. There are 16 residues in the CDR3. The V end lost 1 base, the J end lost 1 base, and 10 bases lay between the germline ends. The CDR3 DNA reads TGCGCCAGCAGCCAAGCGGGCAGGGGGAACACCGGGGAGCTGTTTTTT. Encoded protein: CASSQAGRGNTGELFF.

The V call is TRBV19, the J call TRBJ1-5; TRBD1 matches at 7 bases. CDR1 is LNHDA, CDR2 SQIVND, per germline (reference sequence). This CDR3 has 16 residues. V was pared by 4 bases and J by 1 base, with 7 bases of the junction left unmatched. The CDR3 spells CASSTRTGLSNQPQHF. CDR3 nucleotides: TGTGCCAGTAGTACCCGGACAGGCCTCAGCAATCAGCCCCAGCATTTT.

The rearrangement uses TRBV4-2 and TRBJ1-5, with a weak D call TRBD1 (6 bases). The CDR3 extends over 16 amino acids. Germline CDR1 LGHNA, CDR2 YNFKEQ. With 0 bases removed from V and 6 bases from J, the gap between germline ends came to 15 bases. In DNA form, the CDR3 reads TGTGCCAGCAGCCAAGACCCAGGGGCACAGGGTCAGCCCCAGCATTTT. Amino acid sequence: CASSQDPGAQGQPQHF.

About this clone: Other DNA sequences in the same sample also yield this CDR3. The gene calls are TRBV3-1 (or the pseudogene TRBV3-2) and TRBJ2-3; the D is unclear. The CDR3 is 12 amino acids. V lost 4 bases, J lost 2 bases, and 4 bases lay in between. The germline V gene encodes CDR1 LGHDT and CDR2 YNNKEL (reference sequence). The CDR3 DNA sequence: TGTGCCAGCAGCCGAGCCACAGATACGCAGTATTTT. This translates into CASSRATDTQYF.

This chain uses TRBV6-5 with TRBJ1-5; 10 bases are shared with TRBD1. After removal of 7 bases from V and 6 bases from J, the junction contained 6 bases not matched to a gene. Germline-derived CDR1 and CDR2 are MNHEY and SVGAGI. This CDR3 has 14 amino acids. CDR3 region: CASTGQGGAQPQHF. For the CDR3, the DNA is TGTGCCAGCACCGGACAGGGGGGAGCTCAGCCCCAGCATTTT.

This sequence joins TRBV28 and TRBJ1-6; tentatively, D is TRBD1 (6 bases). The CDR3 runs 15 residues. Trimming left V 3 bases short and J 6 bases short, with 12 bases between. In germline, CDR1 is MDHEN, CDR2 SYDVKM. CDR3 sequence reads: CASSFSGGANSPLHF. The DNA of the CDR3 is TGTGCCAGCAGTTTTAGTGGGGGGGCTAATTCACCCCTCCACTTT.

The chain couples TRBV12-3 or TRBV12-4 to TRBJ1-2; D may be TRBD1 (6 bases). Trimming left V 11 bases short and J 3 bases short, with 13 bases between. The CDR3 has 12 amino acids. The CDR3 DNA reads as TGTGCCGTGGAGGGGGGAGACTATGGCTACACCTTC. This translates into CAVEGGDYGYTF.

In its sample, this clone was seen a few times. CDR3 sequence: CATSDLRSERYNEQFF. CDR3 coding DNA: TGTGCCACCAGTGATTTGCGCTCAGAGAGGTACAATGAGCAGTTCTTC. The chain carries TRBV24-1 and TRBJ2-1; D gene unclear. Germline CDR1 and CDR2: KGHDR and SFDVKD. CDR3 length: 16 amino acids. Trimming left V 0 bases short and J 4 bases short, with 12 bases between.

This clone was recorded a few times. V usage is TRBV28 and J usage is TRBJ2-7; D might be TRBD1 (7 bases). V was cut by 2 bases and J by 5 bases, with 16 bases left in between. This CDR3 is 15 amino acids long. CDR1 and CDR2 from the germline V gene are MDHEN and SYDVKM. CDR3 bases: TGTGCCAGCAGTTTAAACGGCAGGGGGGCCGACGAGCAGTACTTC. As protein: CASSLNGRGADEQYF.

The V gene is TRBV7-8, the J gene TRBJ1-5, with D possibly matching TRBD1 (6 bases). There are 13 residues in the CDR3. Germline V lookup: CDR1 SGHVS, CDR2 FQNEAQ. The germline V and J ends were trimmed by 8 bases and 6 bases, with 14 bases remaining between them. The CDR3: CASGGGGIQPQHF. For the CDR3, the DNA is TGTGCCAGCGGGGGAGGGGGGATTCAGCCCCAGCATTTT.

The chain recombines TRBV13 with TRBJ1-2; possibly TRBD1 for D (5 bases). The germline gives CDR1 PRHDT, CDR2 FYEKMQ (reference sequence). Trimming left V 5 bases short and J 4 bases short, with 8 bases between. This CDR3 is 12 amino acids long. The CDR3 coding sequence is TGTGCCAGCAGCCGGGACTTCTATGGCTACACCTTC. Translating it yields CASSRDFYGYTF. Full variable domain (missing parts from reference TRBV13 and TRBJ1-2): AAGVIQSPRHLIKEKRETATLKCYPIPRHDTVYWYQQGPGQDPQFLISFYEKMQSDKGSIPDRFSAQQFSDYHSELNMSSLELGDSALYFCASSRDFYGYTFGSGTRLTVV.

The chain recombines TRBV21-1 with TRBJ2-7. TRBV21-1 is a listed pseudogene. The CDR3 is 13 amino acids. The CDR3 here is CASSKARDYEQYF. The CDR3 DNA sequence: TGTGCCAGCAGCAAAGCCAGAGACTACGAGCAGTACTTC.

This clone occurred once. The chain links TRBV6-2 or TRBV6-3 to TRBJ1-2; tentatively, D is TRBD1 (6 bases). With 0 bases removed from V and 1 base from J, the gap between germline ends came to 9 bases. The CDR3 length is 15 residues. Germline CDR1 is MNHEY and CDR2 is SVGEGT. The CDR3 nucleotides are TGTGCCAGCAGTTACTCGGGACAAATTAACTATGGCTACACCTTC. Translated, it gives CASSYSGQINYGYTF.

The V call is TRBV6-5, the J call TRBJ1-5, with 7 bases aligning to TRBD1. V lost 6 bases to trimming and J lost 7 bases; unmatched junction nucleotides: 6. CDR1 and CDR2 (germline): MNHEY, SVGAGI. The CDR3 covers 13 residues. The CDR3 DNA is TGTGCCAGCAGGCCGCAGGGGGGACAGCCCCAGCATTTT. This codes for CASRPQGGQPQHF.

The chain couples TRBV5-1 to TRBJ2-3; the D is unclear. This CDR3 contains 12 residues. V was trimmed by 4 bases and J by 0 bases, leaving 3 bases between them. Germline CDR1 is SGHRS and CDR2 is YFSETQ. CDR3 loop: CASSLSTDTQYF. In DNA, the CDR3 is TGCGCCAGCAGCCTCAGCACAGATACGCAGTATTTT.

J is TRBJ1-4 and V is TRBV7-2; 9 nucleotides agree with TRBD1. The CDR3 loop spans 14 amino acids. J gave up 8 bases and V 5 bases, and 6 bases lay outside the gene matches. In germline, CDR1 is SGHTA, CDR2 FQGNSA. The CDR3 DNA follows: TGTGCCAGCAGCCCCAGGGGGACAGGGGAAAAACTGTTTTTT. Encoded protein: CASSPRGTGEKLFF.

This clone was picked up a small number of times. J is TRBJ2-7 and V is TRBV5-1, with 11 bases aligning to TRBD1. Germline lookup yields CDR1 SGHRS and CDR2 YFSETQ. The J segment lost 5 bases and the V segment lost 3 bases, leaving 7 bases of the junction unmatched. This CDR3 region has 15 residues. This CDR3 reads CASSSWTGGGNEQYF. CDR3 nucleotide sequence: TGCGCCAGCAGCTCTTGGACAGGGGGCGGGAACGAGCAGTACTTC.

This sequence joins TRBV7-3 and TRBJ2-3; TRBD1 is a possible D gene (5 bases). Germline V gives CDR1 SGHTA, CDR2 FQGTGA. V lost 8 bases, J lost 4 bases, and 16 bases lay in between. This CDR3 is 14 amino acids long. CDR3 protein: CASGALGPSDTQYF. In nucleotides, the CDR3 is TGTGCCAGCGGGGCGCTTGGGCCCTCAGATACGCAGTATTTT.